This T cell receptor (beta chain) was found in a study of blood T cell repertoires in COVID-19. Across the whole study: Italy, Spain and the United States were the sources of the convalescent and acute COVID-19 samples. T cells, B-cell-depleted T cells, or PBMCs provided the cDNA or gDNA that served as material.

Original processing methods: For nucleated cells, counts were estimated from reference gene primer amplification. Measured with immunoSEQ multiplex PCR; TCRdb has only the in-frame clones, and not every one. That table supplies the V and J calls and clone size; D and trimming were determined from the DNA. Found here are about 140,000 clones, 85% to 90% of them singletons; the top ten hold roughly 8%. Sequencing used peripheral blood. This sequence originates from a woman aged 60-75 years with acute or convalescent COVID-19.

The CDR3: CASSAGTSDQETQYF. In DNA, the CDR3 is TGTGCCAGCAGCGCCGGGACTAGCGACCAAGAGACCCAGTACTTC. The chain recombines TRBV28 with TRBJ2-5; TRBD2 aligns across 10 bases. This CDR3 region has 15 residues. Germline assignment: CDR1 MDHEN and CDR2 SYDVKM. V was clipped by 6 bases and J by 0 bases; unmatched bases: 4. The variable domain in full, completed from reference TRBV28 and TRBJ2-5, reads DVKVTQSSRYLVKRTGEKVFLECVQDMDHENMFWYRQDPGLGLRLIYFSYDVKMKEKGDIPEGYSVSREKKERFSLILESASTNQTSMYLCASSAGTSDQETQYFGPGTRLLVL.